Each of the 20 T cell receptor beta chains below was sequenced from the same sample in a study of T cell repertoires in cytomegalovirus infection. TCRdb analysed the reads with MiXCR anew, one entry per CDR3 protein. The sample lists approximately 700,000 distinct CDR3 sequences, less than 40% occurring once. The sequenced sample consisted of PBMCs. Receptors originate from a human donor in good health (CMV status not recorded). Some clones in this sample may be carry-over from other donors' samples.

This clonotype was counted between two and nine times. V is TRBV2 and J is TRBJ1-1, with 12 bases matching TRBD1. Germline V CDR1 and CDR2: SNHLY, FYNNEI. J lost 5 bases, V lost 4 bases, and 5 bases had no gene match. The CDR3 is 15 amino acids. The CDR3 coding sequence is TGTGCCAGCAGTGGAGGGACAGGGGGCAGGACTGAAGCTTTCTTT. It specifies CASSGGTGGRTEAFF.

This clonotype showed up just a few times. The J gene is TRBJ1-5, the V gene TRBV6-1; no reliable D call. With 2 bases removed from V and 5 bases from J, the gap between germline ends came to 10 bases. This CDR3 comprises 14 residues. Per germline, CDR1 MNHNS and CDR2 SASEGT. The CDR3 loop reads CASSERITYQPQHF. DNA of the CDR3: TGTGCCAGCAGTGAACGGATCACTTATCAGCCCCAGCATTTT.

This clonotype was counted ten times or more. The chain is built from TRBV6-5 and TRBJ1-1, with a weak D call TRBD1 (6 bases). V was trimmed by 2 bases and J by 5 bases, leaving 12 bases between them. The CDR3 totals 14 residues. Germline CDR1 MNHEY, CDR2 SVGAGI. The CDR3 region is CASSYRGLGTEAFF. The CDR3 region has the DNA TGTGCCAGCAGTTACCGGGGGCTTGGGACTGAAGCTTTCTTT.

The chain recombines TRBV6-1 with TRBJ2-1, with 8 bases matching TRBD2. CDR1 and CDR2 from the germline V gene are MNHNS and SASEGT. J lost 10 bases, V lost 7 bases, and 9 bases had no gene match. The CDR3 consists of 13 residues. CDR3 residues: CASKEREFYEQFF. The CDR3 region has the DNA TGTGCCAGCAAGGAGCGGGAGTTTTACGAGCAGTTCTTC.

This chain links TRBV27 with TRBJ1-1, with 7 bases aligning to TRBD1. V was clipped by 5 bases and J by 8 bases; unmatched bases: 5. CDR1 and CDR2 from the germline V gene are MNHEY and SMNVEV (reference sequence). The CDR3 sequence is 12 residues long. CDR3 coding DNA: TGTGCCAGCAGTGGAGGGGGCCGGGAAGCTTTCTTT. This sequence encodes CASSGGGREAFF.

Notes on this clonotype: Possible read error: a much larger clone is one base away. V gene TRBV4-1 combines with J gene TRBJ1-4; D ambiguous. CDR1 and CDR2 from the germline V gene are MGHRA and YSYEKL. The CDR3 consists of 15 residues. V shed 6 bases and J shed 7 bases, with 18 bases lying between them. CDR3 nucleotide sequence: TGCGCCAGCAGTTCCGCCGGTGTAAGGATTGAAAAACTGTTTTTT. Translating gives CASSSAGVRIEKLFF.

This clonotype was observed a few times. V usage is TRBV7-8 and J usage is TRBJ2-3, with D perhaps matching TRBD2 (7 bases). CDR3 size: 20 residues. Germline V CDR1 and CDR2: SGHVS, FQNEAQ. The ends were cut back, 1 base at V and 0 bases at J, with 23 bases in the middle. The DNA of the CDR3 is TGTGCCAGCAGCTTAGAACGTTATCGGGTTGAGGGGGGGAGCACAGATACGCAGTATTTT. Protein: CASSLERYRVEGGSTDTQYF. Drawing the rest from reference TRBV7-8 and TRBJ2-3, the complete variable domain is GAGVSQSPRYKVAKRGQDVALRCDPISGHVSLFWYQQALGQGPEFLTYFQNEAQLDKSGLPSDRFFAERPEGSVSTLKIQRTQQEDSAVYLCASSLERYRVEGGSTDTQYFGPGTRLTVL.

This clonotype came up many times. This chain uses TRBV12-3 or TRBV12-4 with TRBJ1-1; D is possibly TRBD1 (5 bases). The V end lost 6 bases, the J end lost 4 bases, and 18 bases lay between the germline ends. The CDR3 consists of 15 residues. The CDR3 sequence: CASRDPRVGPTEAFF. As DNA, the CDR3 is TGTGCCAGCAGGGACCCCAGGGTAGGCCCCACTGAAGCTTTCTTT.

The chain joins TRBV12-3 or TRBV12-4 to TRBJ1-5; D might be TRBD1 (6 bases). CDR3 size: 16 residues. Trimming cost V 5 bases and J 0 bases, with 14 bases left between them. The CDR3 reads CASSPGTIISNQPQHF. CDR3 in DNA: TGTGCCAGCAGTCCGGGGACAATTATTAGCAATCAGCCCCAGCATTTT.

This clonotype was seen just once. The conserved final phenylalanine or tryptophan is absent from the CDR3, which likely points to a read error. Because the CDR3's place on the DNA is in doubt, the DNA is left out and the CDR3 is given as listed by TCRdb. V and J are TRBV5-1 and TRBJ2-7. The CDR3 is 14 amino acids long, termini counted. Germline lookup yields CDR1 SGHRS and CDR2 YFSETQ. The CDR3 sequence is CASSSTGGSYEQSC.

The V call is TRBV28, the J call TRBJ2-7, with TRBD1 matching over 10 bases. Germline-derived CDR1 and CDR2 are MDHEN and SYDVKM. This CDR3 has 15 residues. With 4 bases clipped from V and 3 bases from J, the junction kept 6 bases outside the gene matches. The CDR3 sequence: CASSYAGTGVYEQYF. DNA for the CDR3: TGTGCCAGCAGTTATGCCGGGACAGGGGTCTACGAGCAGTACTTC.

This clonotype came up a few times. This chain connects TRBV6-2 or TRBV6-3 to TRBJ2-7; 11 positions match TRBD2. The junction had 5 bases not matched to a gene; V was cut back by 2 bases and J by 2 bases. Germline lookup yields CDR1 MNHEY and CDR2 SVGEGT. This CDR3 comprises 16 residues. Here the CDR3 reads CASSYPGLAETYEQYF. CDR3 bases: TGTGCCAGCAGTTACCCGGGACTAGCGGAAACCTACGAGCAGTACTTC.

This clonotype was counted many times. The rearrangement uses TRBV7-6 and TRBJ1-4; maybe TRBD1 (5 bases). The V gene lost 5 bases and the J gene lost 7 bases, with 17 bases spanning the gap. The CDR3 is made up of 15 amino acids. Germline V gene sequence: CDR1 SGHVS, CDR2 FNYEAQ. The CDR3, as DNA: TGTGCCAGCAGCCCCGGACCGCCAGGGTTTGAAAAACTGTTTTTT. Amino acids: CASSPGPPGFEKLFF.

V usage is TRBV20-1 and J usage is TRBJ2-1; D unclear. V was cut by 6 bases and J by 6 bases, with 6 bases left in between. Per the germline V gene, CDR1 is DFQATT and CDR2 is SNEGSKA (reference sequence). The length of the CDR3 is 10 residues. This chain's CDR3 is CSALGNEQFF. CDR3 in DNA: TGCAGTGCCCTCGGCAATGAGCAGTTCTTC.

This rearrangement joins TRBV28 to TRBJ1-2; D is ambiguous. Germline V lookup: CDR1 MDHEN, CDR2 SYDVKM. The CDR3 consists of 15 residues. The V and J ends lost 1 base and 2 bases respectively, with 11 bases between them. CDR3 loop: CASSLLSDLNYGYTF. The CDR3 bases are TGTGCCAGCAGTTTATTGAGCGATCTAAACTATGGCTACACCTTC.

In this sample, this clonotype turned up a few times. The chain joins TRBV28 to TRBJ2-2; no definite D call. This CDR3 spans 15 amino acids. The V end lost 5 bases, the J end lost 0 bases, and 10 bases lay between the germline ends. Germline assignment: CDR1 MDHEN and CDR2 SYDVKM. CDR3 protein: CASSHPTANTGELFF. The CDR3 DNA is TGTGCCAGCAGTCACCCCACAGCGAACACCGGGGAGCTGTTTTTT. The complete variable domain, with remaining parts taken from reference TRBV28 and TRBJ2-2, reads DVKVTQSSRYLVKRTGEKVFLECVQDMDHENMFWYRQDPGLGLRLIYFSYDVKMKEKGDIPEGYSVSREKKERFSLILESASTNQTSMYLCASSHPTANTGELFFGEGSRLTVL.

The table lists this clonotype with a few counts. The chain carries TRBV2 and TRBJ2-1; 10 bases line up with TRBD1. The CDR3 totals 14 residues. The germline gives CDR1 SNHLY, CDR2 FYNNEI. Trimming cost V 6 bases and J 8 bases; bases outside gene matches: 7. The CDR3 sequence is CASRGTTGGDEQFF. The CDR3 bases are TGTGCCAGCAGGGGGACGACAGGGGGCGATGAGCAGTTCTTC.

In this sample, this clonotype turned up once. As DNA, the CDR3 is TGTGCCAGCAGTTATTGGGGGGGAACCGGGGAGCTGTTTTTT. Protein sequence: CASSYWGGTGELFF. The chain combines TRBV28 with TRBJ2-2; TRBD2 matches at 7 bases. There are 14 residues in the CDR3. Germline values: CDR1 MDHEN, CDR2 SYDVKM. Germline trimming cut 4 bases from V and 5 bases from J; bases unmatched to any gene: 4.

In regard to this clonotype: This may be a read error, as it is one base from a much larger clone. The rearrangement uses TRBV12-3 or TRBV12-4 and TRBJ1-1; TRBD1 matches at 8 bases. This CDR3 has 15 residues. The CDR3 is CASSKDRAVHTVAFF. CDR3 DNA: TGTGCCAGCAGTAAGGACAGGGCCGTTCACACTGTAGCTTTCTTT.

The chain uses TRBV5-1 and TRBJ2-7; possibly TRBD1 for D (5 bases). This CDR3 has 14 residues. The V end lost 4 bases, the J end lost 3 bases, and 14 bases lay between the germline ends. CDR1 is SGHRS, CDR2 YFSETQ, per germline. This CDR3 is CASSLGHGDYEQYF. The CDR3 nucleotides are TGCGCCAGCAGCCTAGGACATGGAGACTACGAGCAGTACTTC.